This TCR beta chain was profiled in a study of identical twins. TCRdb called the 5' RACE reads again in MiXCR, with one record for every CDR3 protein. The sample gives fewer than 550,000 distinct CDR3 sequences, roughly an eighth of which show up once; about 0.94% is in the top ten. The table lists this clonotype with a few counts. The CDR3 is made up of 13 amino acids. Trimming took off 2 bases at V and 12 bases at J, with 14 bases between the two ends. This sample also belongs to another study, concerning yellow fever vaccine responses in identical twins.

The sample was CD4+ T cells sorted from blood. The chain recombines TRBV12-3 or TRBV12-4 with TRBJ2-1; D not resolved. This clonotype originated in a woman aged 18-29 years in good health. Here the CDR3 DNA reads TGTGCCAGCAGTTTATTAGAAAGTTCGGGGCAGTTCTTC. This translates into CASSLLESSGQFF.